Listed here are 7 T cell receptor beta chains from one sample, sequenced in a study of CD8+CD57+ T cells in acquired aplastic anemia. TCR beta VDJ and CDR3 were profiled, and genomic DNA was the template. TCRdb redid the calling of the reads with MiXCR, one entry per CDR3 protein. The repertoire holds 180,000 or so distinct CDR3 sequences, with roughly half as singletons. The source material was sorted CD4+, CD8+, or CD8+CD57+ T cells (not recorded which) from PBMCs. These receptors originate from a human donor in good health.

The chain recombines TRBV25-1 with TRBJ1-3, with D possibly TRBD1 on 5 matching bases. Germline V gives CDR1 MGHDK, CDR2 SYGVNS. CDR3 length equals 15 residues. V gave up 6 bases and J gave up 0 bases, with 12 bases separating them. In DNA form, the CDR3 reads TGTGCCAGCAGCCAGGACACTAGCTCTGGAAACACCATATATTTT. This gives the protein CASSQDTSSGNTIYF.

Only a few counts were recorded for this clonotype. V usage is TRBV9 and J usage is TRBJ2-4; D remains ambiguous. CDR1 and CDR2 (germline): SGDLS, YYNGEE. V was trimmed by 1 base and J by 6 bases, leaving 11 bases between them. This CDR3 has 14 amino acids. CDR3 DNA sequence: TGTGCCAGCAGCGTAACCGAGGTGTTAAACATTCAGTACTTC. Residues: CASSVTEVLNIQYF.

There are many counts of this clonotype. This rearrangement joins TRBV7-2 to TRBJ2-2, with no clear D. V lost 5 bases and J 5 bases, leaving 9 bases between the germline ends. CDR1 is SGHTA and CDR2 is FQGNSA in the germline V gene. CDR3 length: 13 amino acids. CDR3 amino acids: CASSHDKTGELFF. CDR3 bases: TGTGCCAGCAGCCACGATAAGACCGGGGAGCTGTTTTTT.

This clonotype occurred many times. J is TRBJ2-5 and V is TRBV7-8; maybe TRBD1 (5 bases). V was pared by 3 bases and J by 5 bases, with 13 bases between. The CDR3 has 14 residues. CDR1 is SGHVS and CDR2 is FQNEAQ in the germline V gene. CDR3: CASSFGQGFETQYF. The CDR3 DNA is TGTGCCAGCAGCTTCGGCCAGGGCTTCGAGACCCAGTACTTC.

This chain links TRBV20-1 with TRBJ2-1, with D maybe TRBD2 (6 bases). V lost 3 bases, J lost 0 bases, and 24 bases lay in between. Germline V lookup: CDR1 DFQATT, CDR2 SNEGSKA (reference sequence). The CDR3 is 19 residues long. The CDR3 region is CSASGRAGRVRSSYNEQFF. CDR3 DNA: TGCAGTGCTAGCGGGCGTGCGGGAAGGGTTAGAAGCTCCTACAATGAGCAGTTCTTC.

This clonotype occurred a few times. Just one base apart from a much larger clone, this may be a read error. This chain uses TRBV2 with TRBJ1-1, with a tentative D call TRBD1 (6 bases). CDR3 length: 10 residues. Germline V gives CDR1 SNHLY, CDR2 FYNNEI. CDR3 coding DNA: TGTGCCAGCAGGGAGGGGGAAGCTCTCTTT. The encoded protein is CASREGEALF. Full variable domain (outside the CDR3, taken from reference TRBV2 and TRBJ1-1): EPEVTQTPSHQVTQMGQEVILRCVPISNHLYFYWYRQILGQKVEFLVSFYNNEISEKSEIFDDQFSVERPDGSNFTLKIRSTKLEDSAMYFCASREGEALFGQGTRLTVV.

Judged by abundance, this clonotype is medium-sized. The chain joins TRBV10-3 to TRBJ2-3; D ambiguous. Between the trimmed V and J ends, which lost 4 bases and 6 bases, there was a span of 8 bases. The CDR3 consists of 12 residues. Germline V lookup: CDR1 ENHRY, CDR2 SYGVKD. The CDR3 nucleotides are TGTGCCATCAGTGTGAGTTTGGATACGCAGTATTTT. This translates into CAISVSLDTQYF.